This entry is about one TCR beta chain. The data stem from a study of shared T cell receptors in the human thymus. The CDR3 has 16 residues. Germline CDR1 is SGHAT and CDR2 is FQNNGV. V was clipped by 2 bases and J by 8 bases, with 19 bases between them. TCRdb's copy holds only in-frame clones and misses some; the assay was immunoSEQ multiplex PCR. This sample has 500,000 to 750,000 clones, with roughly 90% found just once. The same specimen was also included in a second study, on human thymus T cells. That report adds: Corrective heart surgery yielded the resections from which the thymus tissue came.

The chain combines TRBV11-2 with TRBJ2-1; D might be TRBD1 (6 bases). The receptor was derived from a boy under two years old with a congenital heart defect. The sample comprised thymocytes. CDR3 region: CASSLPPRGKFDEQFF. Here the CDR3 DNA reads TGTGCCAGCAGCTTACCCCCTAGGGGGAAGTTCGATGAGCAGTTCTTC.